The present entry profiles one T cell receptor (beta chain) with its context. This sample stems from a study of CD8 T cells in ankylosing spondylitis. CDR1 SGHTA and CDR2 FQGNSA come from the germline V gene. Trimming took 5 bases from V and 3 from J, leaving 9 bases between them. The CDR3 consists of 13 residues. TCRdb reprocessed the 5' RACE reads with MiXCR, giving one entry per CDR3 protein. The table includes some 220,000 distinct CDR3 sequences, approximately 10% detected once. The TCR sequence derives from a male donor with ankylosing spondylitis or in good health (not recorded which). V gene TRBV7-2 combines with J gene TRBJ2-3; D is perhaps TRBD2 (5 bases). The sample comprised blood, either unsorted or a sorted T cell fraction (not recorded which). CDR3: CASSGLPTDTQYF. In nucleotides, the CDR3 is TGTGCCAGCAGCGGACTTCCAACAGATACGCAGTATTTT.